This T cell receptor beta chain was found in a study of T cell responses to AZD1222 COVID-19 vaccine. Trimming took off 2 bases at V and 4 bases at J, with 12 bases between the two ends. The CDR3 sequence is 14 residues long. Germline CDR1 is SGHNT and CDR2 is YYREEE (reference sequence). Method: immunoSEQ multiplex PCR; TCRdb's copy keeps in-frame clones and lacks some. The table shows 130,000 or so clones, with around 94% occurring only once. The material sequenced was peripheral blood, taken on day 0 of AZD1222 vaccination. This chain connects TRBV5-4 to TRBJ1-2, with D tentatively TRBD1 (6 bases). This sequence was found in an adult in good health. CDR3 sequence reads: CASSFGGNSYGYTF. The CDR3 DNA reads TGTGCCAGCAGCTTCGGGGGCAACTCCTATGGCTACACCTTC. Looking up the rest from reference TRBV5-4 and TRBJ1-2 gives the full variable domain: ETGVTQSPTHLIKTRGQQVTLRCSSQSGHNTVSWYQQALGQGPQFIFQYYREEENGRGNFPPRFSGLQFPNYSSELNVNALELDDSALYLCASSFGGNSYGYTFGSGTRLTVV.